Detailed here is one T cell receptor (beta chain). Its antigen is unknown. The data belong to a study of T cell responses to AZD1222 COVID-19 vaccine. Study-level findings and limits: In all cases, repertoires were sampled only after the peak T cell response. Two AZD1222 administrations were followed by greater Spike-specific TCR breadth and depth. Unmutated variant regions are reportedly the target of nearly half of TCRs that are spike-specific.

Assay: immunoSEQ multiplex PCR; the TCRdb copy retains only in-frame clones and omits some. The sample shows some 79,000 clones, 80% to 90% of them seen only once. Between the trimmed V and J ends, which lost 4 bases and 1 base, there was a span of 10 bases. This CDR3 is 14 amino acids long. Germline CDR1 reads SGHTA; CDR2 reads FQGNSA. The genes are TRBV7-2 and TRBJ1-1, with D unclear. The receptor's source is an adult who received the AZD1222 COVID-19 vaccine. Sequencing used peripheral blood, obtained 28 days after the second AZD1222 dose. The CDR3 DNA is TGTGCCAGCAGCTCCGTACGGTGGAACACTGAAGCTTTCTTT. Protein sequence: CASSSVRWNTEAFF.